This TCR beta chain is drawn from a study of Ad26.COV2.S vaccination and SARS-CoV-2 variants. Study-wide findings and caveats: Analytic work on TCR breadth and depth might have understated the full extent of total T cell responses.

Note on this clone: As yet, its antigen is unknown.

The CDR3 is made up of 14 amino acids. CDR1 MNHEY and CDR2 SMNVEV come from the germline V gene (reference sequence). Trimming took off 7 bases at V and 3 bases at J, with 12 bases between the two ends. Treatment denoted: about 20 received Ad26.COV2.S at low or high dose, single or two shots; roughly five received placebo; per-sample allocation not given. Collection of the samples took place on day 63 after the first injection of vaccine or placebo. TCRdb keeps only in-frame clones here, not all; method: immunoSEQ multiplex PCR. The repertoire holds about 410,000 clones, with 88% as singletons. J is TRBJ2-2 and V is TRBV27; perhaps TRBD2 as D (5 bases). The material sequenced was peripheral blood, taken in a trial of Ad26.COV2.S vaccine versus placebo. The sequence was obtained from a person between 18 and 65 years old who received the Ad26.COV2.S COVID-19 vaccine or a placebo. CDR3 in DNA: TGTGCCAGCACCCCTAGCCGTTACACCGGGGAGCTGTTTTTT. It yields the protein CASTPSRYTGELFF.